This T cell receptor (beta chain) appears in the sequencing data of a study of technical replicates of blood from a handful of donors listed by TCRdb under 2017. CDR1 and CDR2, looked up from the germline V gene (reference sequence), are GTSNPN and SVGIG. V is trimmed back by 0 bases and J by 4 bases, and the junction contains 2 bases that no gene match accounts for. The CDR3, cysteine through phenylalanine, is 13 amino acids long. The DNA shown is the 39-base CDR3, in frame from base 1. Regarding this clone: The antigen it recognizes is unknown. No much larger clonotype is one base removed from it; base qualities were not supplied.

To prepare the library, the immunoSEQ multiplex PCR assay was applied. As stored in TCRdb, this immuneACCESS dataset retains in-frame rearrangements with V and J assigned. A fraction of the clones does not appear; measured against another copy, unresolved V genes explain less than half of the discrepancy, and the remainder lacks a known reason. The sample records approximately 73,000 clones, 85% to 95% of which are singletons. The biggest ten clones account for roughly 0.37% of the sample. This TCR was recovered from a human donor in good health. Sequences were obtained from T cells isolated from PBMCs. The chain couples TRBV30 to TRBJ1-1, with 7 junctional bases fitting TRBD1. In nucleotide form, the sequence is TGTGCCTGGAGTGTGGAGGGGGCCACTGAAGCTTTCTTT. It translates as CAWSVEGATEAFF.